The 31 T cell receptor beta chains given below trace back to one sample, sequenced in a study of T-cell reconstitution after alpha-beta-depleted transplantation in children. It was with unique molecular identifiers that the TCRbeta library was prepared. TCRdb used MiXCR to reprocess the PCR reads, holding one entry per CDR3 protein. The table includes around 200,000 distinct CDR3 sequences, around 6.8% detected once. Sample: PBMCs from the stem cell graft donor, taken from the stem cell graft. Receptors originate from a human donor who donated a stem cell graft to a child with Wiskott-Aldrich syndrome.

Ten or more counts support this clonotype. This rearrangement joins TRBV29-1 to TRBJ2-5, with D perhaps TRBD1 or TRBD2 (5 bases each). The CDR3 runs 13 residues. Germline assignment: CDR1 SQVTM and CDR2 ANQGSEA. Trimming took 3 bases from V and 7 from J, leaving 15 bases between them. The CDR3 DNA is TGCAGCGTTGATTCTGGGGGTCTGGGGACCCAGTACTTC. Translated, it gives CSVDSGGLGTQYF.

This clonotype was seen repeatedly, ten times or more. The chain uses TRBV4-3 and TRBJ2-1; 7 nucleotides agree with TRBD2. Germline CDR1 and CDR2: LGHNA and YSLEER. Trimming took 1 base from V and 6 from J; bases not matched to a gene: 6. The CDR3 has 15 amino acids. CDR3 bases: TGCGCCAGCAGCCAAGCCGTGACTAGCCCCAATGAGCAGTTCTTC. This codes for CASSQAVTSPNEQFF.

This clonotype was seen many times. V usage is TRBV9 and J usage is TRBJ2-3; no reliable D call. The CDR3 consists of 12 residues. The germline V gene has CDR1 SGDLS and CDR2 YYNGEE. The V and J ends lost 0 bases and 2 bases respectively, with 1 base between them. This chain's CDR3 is CASSVVTDTQYF. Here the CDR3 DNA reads TGTGCCAGCAGCGTAGTCACAGATACGCAGTATTTT.

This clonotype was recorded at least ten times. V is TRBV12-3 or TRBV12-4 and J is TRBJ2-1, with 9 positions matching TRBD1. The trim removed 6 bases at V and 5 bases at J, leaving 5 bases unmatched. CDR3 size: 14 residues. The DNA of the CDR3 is TGTGCCAGCAGCCTGGACAGGGGAGACAATGAGCAGTTCTTC. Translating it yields CASSLDRGDNEQFF.

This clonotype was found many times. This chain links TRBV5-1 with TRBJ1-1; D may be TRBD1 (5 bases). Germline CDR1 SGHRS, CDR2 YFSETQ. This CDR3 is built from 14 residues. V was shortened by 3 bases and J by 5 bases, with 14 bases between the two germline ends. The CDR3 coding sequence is TGCGCCAGCAGCTACATGGACACTGGTACTGAAGCTTTCTTT. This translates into CASSYMDTGTEAFF.

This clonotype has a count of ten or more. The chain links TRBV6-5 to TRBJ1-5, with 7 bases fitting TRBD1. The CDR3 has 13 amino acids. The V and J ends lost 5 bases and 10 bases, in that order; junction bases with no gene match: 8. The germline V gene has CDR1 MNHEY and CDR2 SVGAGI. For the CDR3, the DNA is TGTGCCAGCAGTCCAGGACAGGCCACCCCCCAGCATTTT. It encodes CASSPGQATPQHF.

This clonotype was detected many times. Here the CDR3 DNA reads TGTGCCAGCAGCCAAGGGGACGGGACACCTAGCACAGATACGCAGTATTTT. It specifies CASSQGDGTPSTDTQYF. The chain carries TRBV4-2 and TRBJ2-3, with D maybe TRBD1 (6 bases). Germline lookup yields CDR1 LGHNA and CDR2 YNFKEQ. With 1 base removed from V and 0 bases from J, the gap between germline ends came to 14 bases. CDR3 length: 17 amino acids.

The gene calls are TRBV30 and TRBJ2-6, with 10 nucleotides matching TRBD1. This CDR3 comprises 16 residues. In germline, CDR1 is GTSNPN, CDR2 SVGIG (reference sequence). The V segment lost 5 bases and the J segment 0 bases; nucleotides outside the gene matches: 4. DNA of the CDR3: TGTGCCTGGGGAGGACAGGGGGTCTCTGGGGCCAACGTCCTGACTTTC. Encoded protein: CAWGGQGVSGANVLTF.

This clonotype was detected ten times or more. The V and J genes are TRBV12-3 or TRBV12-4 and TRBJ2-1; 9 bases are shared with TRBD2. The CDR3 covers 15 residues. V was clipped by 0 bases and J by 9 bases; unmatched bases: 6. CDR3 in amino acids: CASSLALGGRGEQFF. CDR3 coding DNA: TGTGCCAGCAGTTTAGCGCTCGGCGGGAGGGGTGAGCAGTTCTTC.

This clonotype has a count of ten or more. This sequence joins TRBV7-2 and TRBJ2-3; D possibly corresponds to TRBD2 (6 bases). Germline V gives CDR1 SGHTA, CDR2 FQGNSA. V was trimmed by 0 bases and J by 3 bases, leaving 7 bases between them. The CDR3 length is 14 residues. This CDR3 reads CASSLARGTDTQYF. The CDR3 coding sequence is TGTGCCAGCAGCTTAGCCCGGGGGACAGATACGCAGTATTTT.

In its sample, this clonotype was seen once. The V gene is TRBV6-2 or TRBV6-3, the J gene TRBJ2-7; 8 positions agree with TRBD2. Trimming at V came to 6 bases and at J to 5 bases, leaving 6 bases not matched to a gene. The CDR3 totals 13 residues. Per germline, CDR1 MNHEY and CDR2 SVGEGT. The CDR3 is CASSSGTRNEQYF. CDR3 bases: TGTGCCAGCAGCTCCGGGACTAGAAACGAGCAGTACTTC.

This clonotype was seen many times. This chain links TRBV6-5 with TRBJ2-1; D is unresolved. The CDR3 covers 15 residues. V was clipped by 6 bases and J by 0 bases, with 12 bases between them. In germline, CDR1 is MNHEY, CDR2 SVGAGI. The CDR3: CASSPGPSSYNEQFF. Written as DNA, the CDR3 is TGTGCCAGCAGCCCAGGACCATCCTCCTACAATGAGCAGTTCTTC.

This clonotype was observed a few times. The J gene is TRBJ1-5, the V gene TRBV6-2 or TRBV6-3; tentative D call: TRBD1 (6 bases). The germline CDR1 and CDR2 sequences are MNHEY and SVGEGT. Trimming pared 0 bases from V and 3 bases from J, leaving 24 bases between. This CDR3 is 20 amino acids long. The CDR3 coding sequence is TGTGCCAGCAGTTACTCAACAGGGTCGGGACTTTCGCTACCCAATCAGCCCCAGCATTTT. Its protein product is CASSYSTGSGLSLPNQPQHF.

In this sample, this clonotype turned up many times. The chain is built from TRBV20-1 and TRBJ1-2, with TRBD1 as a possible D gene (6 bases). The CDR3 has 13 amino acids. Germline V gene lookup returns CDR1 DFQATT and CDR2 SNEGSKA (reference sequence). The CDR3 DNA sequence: TGCAGCCCGAAAGGACAGTCTAACTATGGCTACACCTTC. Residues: CSPKGQSNYGYTF.

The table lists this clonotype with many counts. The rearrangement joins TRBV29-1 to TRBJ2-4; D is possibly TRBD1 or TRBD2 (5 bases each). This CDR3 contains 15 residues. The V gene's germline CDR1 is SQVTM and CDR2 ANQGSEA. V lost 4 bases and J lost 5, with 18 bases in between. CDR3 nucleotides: TGCAGCGTTGGGGGAGCGCGGCAGGGAGAAAACATTCAGTACTTC. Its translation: CSVGGARQGENIQYF.

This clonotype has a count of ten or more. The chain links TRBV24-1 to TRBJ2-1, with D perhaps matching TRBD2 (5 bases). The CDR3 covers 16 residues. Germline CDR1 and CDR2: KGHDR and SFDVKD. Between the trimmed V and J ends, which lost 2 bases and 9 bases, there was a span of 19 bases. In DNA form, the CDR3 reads TGTGCCACCAGTGATTCAAACCCGTTACTAGTCCGTGAGCAGTTCTTC. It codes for CATSDSNPLLVREQFF.

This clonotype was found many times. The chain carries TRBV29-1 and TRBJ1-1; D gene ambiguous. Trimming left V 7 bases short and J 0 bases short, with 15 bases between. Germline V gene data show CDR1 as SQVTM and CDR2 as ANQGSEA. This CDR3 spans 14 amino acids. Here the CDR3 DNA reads TGCAGCGCCCTCCAAGGTGTAATGAACACTGAAGCTTTCTTT. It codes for CSALQGVMNTEAFF.

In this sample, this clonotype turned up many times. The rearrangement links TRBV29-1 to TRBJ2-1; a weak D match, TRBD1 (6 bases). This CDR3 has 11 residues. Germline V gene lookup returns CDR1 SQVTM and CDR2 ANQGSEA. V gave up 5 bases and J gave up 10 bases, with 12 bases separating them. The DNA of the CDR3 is TGCAGCGTTTCCTTTGGGACAGAGCAGTTCTTC. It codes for CSVSFGTEQFF.

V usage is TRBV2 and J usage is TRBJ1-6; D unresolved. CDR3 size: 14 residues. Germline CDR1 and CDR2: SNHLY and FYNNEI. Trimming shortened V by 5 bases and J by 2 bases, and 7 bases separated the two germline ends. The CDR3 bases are TGTGCCAGCAGTCCGGGGACCTATAATTCACCCCTCCACTTT. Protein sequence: CASSPGTYNSPLHF. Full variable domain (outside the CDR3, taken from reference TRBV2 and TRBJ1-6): EPEVTQTPSHQVTQMGQEVILRCVPISNHLYFYWYRQILGQKVEFLVSFYNNEISEKSEIFDDQFSVERPDGSNFTLKIRSTKLEDSAMYFCASSPGTYNSPLHFGNGTRLTVT.

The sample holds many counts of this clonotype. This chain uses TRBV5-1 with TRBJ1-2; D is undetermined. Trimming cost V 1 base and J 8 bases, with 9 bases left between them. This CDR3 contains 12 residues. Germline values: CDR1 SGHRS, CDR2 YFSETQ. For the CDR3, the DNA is TGCGCCAGCAGCTTGTTGTTGGGCGGCTACACCTTC. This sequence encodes CASSLLLGGYTF.

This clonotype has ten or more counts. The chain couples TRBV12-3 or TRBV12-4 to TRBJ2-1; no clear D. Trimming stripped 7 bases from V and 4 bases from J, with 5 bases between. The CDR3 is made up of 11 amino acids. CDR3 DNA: TGTGCCAGCAAAATATACAATGAGCAGTTCTTC. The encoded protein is CASKIYNEQFF.

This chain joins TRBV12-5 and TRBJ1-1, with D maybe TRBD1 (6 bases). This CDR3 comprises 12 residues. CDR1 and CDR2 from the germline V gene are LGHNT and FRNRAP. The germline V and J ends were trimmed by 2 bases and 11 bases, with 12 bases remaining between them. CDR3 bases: TGTGCTAGTGGTTTGTCGGGGGCCGGGGCTTTCTTT. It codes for CASGLSGAGAFF.

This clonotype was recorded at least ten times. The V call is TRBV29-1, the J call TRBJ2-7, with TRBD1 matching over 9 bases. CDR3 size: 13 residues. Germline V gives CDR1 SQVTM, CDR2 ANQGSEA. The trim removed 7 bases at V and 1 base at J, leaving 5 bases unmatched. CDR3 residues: CSATGTGSYEQYF. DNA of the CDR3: TGCAGCGCAACCGGGACAGGGTCCTACGAGCAGTACTTC.

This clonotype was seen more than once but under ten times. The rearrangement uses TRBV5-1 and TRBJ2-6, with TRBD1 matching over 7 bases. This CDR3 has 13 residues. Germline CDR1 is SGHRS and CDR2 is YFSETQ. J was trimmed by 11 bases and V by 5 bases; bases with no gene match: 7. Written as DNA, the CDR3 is TGCGCCAGCAGACAACAGGGGAACTACGTCCTGACTTTC. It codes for CASRQQGNYVLTF.

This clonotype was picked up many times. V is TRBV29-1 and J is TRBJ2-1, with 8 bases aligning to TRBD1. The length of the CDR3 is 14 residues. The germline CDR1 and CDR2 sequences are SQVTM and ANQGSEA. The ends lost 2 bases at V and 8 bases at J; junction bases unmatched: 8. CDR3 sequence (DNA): TGCAGCGTTGAACTCGGACAGGGCTGGGATGAGCAGTTCTTC. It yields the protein CSVELGQGWDEQFF.

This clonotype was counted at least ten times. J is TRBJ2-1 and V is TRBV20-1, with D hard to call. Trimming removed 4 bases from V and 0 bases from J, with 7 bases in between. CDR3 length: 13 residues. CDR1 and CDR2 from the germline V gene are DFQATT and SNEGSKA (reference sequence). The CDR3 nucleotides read TGCAGTGCTAAAAGTCCCTCCTACAATGAGCAGTTCTTC. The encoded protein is CSAKSPSYNEQFF.

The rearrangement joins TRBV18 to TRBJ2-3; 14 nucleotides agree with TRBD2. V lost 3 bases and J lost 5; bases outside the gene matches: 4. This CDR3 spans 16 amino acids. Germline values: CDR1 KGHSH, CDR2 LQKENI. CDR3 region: CASSPGLAGVLDTQYF. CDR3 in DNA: TGTGCCAGCTCACCGGGACTAGCGGGAGTTTTAGATACGCAGTATTTT.

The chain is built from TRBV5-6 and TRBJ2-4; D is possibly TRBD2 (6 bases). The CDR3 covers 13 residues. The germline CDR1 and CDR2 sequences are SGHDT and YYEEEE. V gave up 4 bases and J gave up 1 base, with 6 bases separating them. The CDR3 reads CASSRGAKNIQYF. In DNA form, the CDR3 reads TGTGCCAGCAGCCGGGGGGCCAAAAACATTCAGTACTTC. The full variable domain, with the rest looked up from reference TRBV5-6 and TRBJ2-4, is DAGVTQSPTHLIKTRGQQVTLRCSPKSGHDTVSWYQQALGQGPQFIFQYYEEEERQRGNFPDRFSGHQFPNYSSELNVNALLLGDSALYLCASSRGAKNIQYFGAGTRLSVL.

The CDR3 nucleotides read TGTGCCAGCTCACCACCAGGGAACACCGGGGAGCTGTTTTTT. This translates into CASSPPGNTGELFF. This chain joins TRBV18 and TRBJ2-2; D unclear. The V and J ends lost 0 bases and 1 base respectively, with 3 bases between them. The germline CDR1 and CDR2 sequences are KGHSH and LQKENI. The CDR3 has 14 amino acids.

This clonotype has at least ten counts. CDR3 region: CSARVAQGATYEQYF. DNA for the CDR3: TGCAGTGCTAGAGTGGCCCAGGGGGCTACCTACGAGCAGTACTTC. This chain joins TRBV20-1 and TRBJ2-7; 8 nucleotides match TRBD1. The CDR3 contains 15 residues. V was pared by 1 base and J by 2 bases, with 7 bases of the junction left unmatched. CDR1 and CDR2 (germline): DFQATT, SNEGSKA (reference sequence).

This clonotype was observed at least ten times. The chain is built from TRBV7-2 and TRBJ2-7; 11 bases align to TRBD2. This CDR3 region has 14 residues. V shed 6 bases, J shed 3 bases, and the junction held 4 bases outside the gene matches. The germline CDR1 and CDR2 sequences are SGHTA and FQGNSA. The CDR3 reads CASRRGTSGYEQYF. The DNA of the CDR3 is TGTGCCAGCAGACGCGGGACTAGCGGCTACGAGCAGTACTTC.